This passage covers 14 T cell receptor beta chains from one sample sequenced in a study of response to subunit inactivated influenza vaccine. Each CDR3 protein is one row after TCRdb ran MiXCR on the RT-PCR reads. The table shows approximately 520,000 distinct CDR3 sequences, with about 25% occurring only once. This sample comprised CD4+ T cells sorted from PBMCs, obtained more than 4 days after vaccination. These receptors came from a man in his forties or fifties who received an inactivated influenza vaccine.

The sample holds a few counts of this clonotype. This chain uses TRBV24-1 with TRBJ1-6; D call uncertain. Germline CDR1 reads KGHDR; CDR2 reads SFDVKD. V was trimmed by 3 bases and J by 9 bases, leaving 11 bases between them. The CDR3 is 14 amino acids. This CDR3 is CATSDPAPGSPLHF. The CDR3 coding sequence is TGTGCCACCAGTGATCCGGCCCCCGGTTCACCCCTCCACTTT.

This clonotype has just a few counts. The CDR3 region is CASSLAGIINEQFF. The DNA for the CDR3 is TGCGCCAGCAGCTTGGCAGGGATTATTAATGAGCAGTTCTTC. The rearrangement uses TRBV5-1 and TRBJ2-1, with TRBD1 as a possible D gene (5 bases). CDR3 length: 14 amino acids. V was cut by 0 bases and J by 7 bases, with 11 bases left in between. Germline V gene data show CDR1 as SGHRS and CDR2 as YFSETQ.

The V and J genes are TRBV7-2 and TRBJ2-4, with D perhaps matching TRBD1 or TRBD2 (5 bases each). CDR3 length equals 13 residues. The germline V gene encodes CDR1 SGHTA and CDR2 FQGNSA. Trimming took off 2 bases at V and 8 bases at J, with 10 bases between the two ends. This CDR3 is CASSLSRDDIQYF. The CDR3 bases are TGTGCCAGCAGCTTATCAAGGGACGACATTCAGTACTTC.

The sample holds a few counts of this clonotype. The chain joins TRBV20-1 to TRBJ2-1; 7 bases map to TRBD2. V dropped 6 bases and J dropped 5; count of bases not matched to a gene: 13. Germline V gene lookup returns CDR1 DFQATT and CDR2 SNEGSKA (reference sequence). CDR3 length: 15 residues. The CDR3, as DNA: TGCAGTGCCACCGGGACTACCGGGGACCACAATGAGCAGTTCTTC. Protein: CSATGTTGDHNEQFF.

This clonotype was detected a few times. The chain links TRBV4-1 to TRBJ1-6; D ambiguous. Germline CDR1 and CDR2: MGHRA and YSYEKL. Trimming cost V 4 bases and J 9 bases, with 10 bases left between them. The CDR3 covers 13 residues. The CDR3 DNA follows: TGCGCCAGCAGCCCCCTGTCCAGTTCACCCCTCCACTTT. It codes for CASSPLSSSPLHF.

This clonotype was seen only a few times. V gene TRBV6-5 combines with J gene TRBJ2-7; 7 bases map to TRBD1. Germline assignment: CDR1 MNHEY and CDR2 SVGAGI. The CDR3 has 12 residues. V shed 6 bases and J 3 bases; nucleotides not matched to a gene: 2. CDR3 loop: CASRDRRYEQYF. CDR3 DNA sequence: TGTGCCAGCAGGGACAGGCGCTACGAGCAGTACTTC.

This clonotype was counted only a few times. The chain recombines TRBV20-1 with TRBJ2-7, with 11 bases aligning to TRBD2. This CDR3 comprises 15 residues. The V and J ends lost 3 bases and 5 bases, in that order; junction bases with no gene match: 9. Germline assignment: CDR1 DFQATT and CDR2 SNEGSKA (reference sequence). The CDR3, as DNA: TGCAGTGCTAGCGCCGGGACTAGCGGTACCCACGAGCAGTACTTC. Translation gives CSASAGTSGTHEQYF.

This rearrangement joins TRBV27 to TRBJ2-6; D not resolved. Germline V gives CDR1 MNHEY, CDR2 SMNVEV (reference sequence). Between the trimmed V and J ends, which lost 3 bases and 2 bases, there was a span of 8 bases. This CDR3 region has 15 residues. CDR3 nucleotides: TGTGCCAGCAGTTTCTATGGGCCTGGGGCCAACGTCCTGACTTTC. Protein sequence: CASSFYGPGANVLTF.

The genes are TRBV10-3 and TRBJ2-1, with no clear D. V shed 7 bases and J shed 7 bases, with 20 bases lying between them. Germline values: CDR1 ENHRY, CDR2 SYGVKD. The CDR3 runs to 15 residues. DNA of the CDR3: TGTGCCATCATGCGGCACGACTCTACTCGGAATGAGCAGTTCTTC. It encodes CAIMRHDSTRNEQFF.

This clonotype was counted between two and nine times. The chain joins TRBV5-1 to TRBJ2-5, with D hard to call. The CDR3 loop spans 15 amino acids. Germline loops: CDR1 SGHRS, CDR2 YFSETQ. Trimming pared 4 bases from V and 5 bases from J, leaving 18 bases between. CDR3 residues: CASSKPLDTPETQYF. As DNA, the CDR3 is TGCGCCAGCAGCAAGCCTCTTGACACCCCGGAGACCCAGTACTTC.

This chain joins TRBV6-1 and TRBJ2-1; possible D gene TRBD1, 6 bases. The CDR3 extends over 15 amino acids. Trimming stripped 4 bases from V and 0 bases from J, with 10 bases between. Germline lookup yields CDR1 MNHNS and CDR2 SASEGT. DNA for the CDR3: TGTGCCAGCAGTGGACAGGTGAGCTCCTACAATGAGCAGTTCTTC. It yields the protein CASSGQVSSYNEQFF.

The J gene is TRBJ2-7, the V gene TRBV5-1; 11 bases match TRBD2. The CDR3 has 16 amino acids. The V gene end was trimmed by 0 bases and the J gene end by 7 bases; junction bases not matched to a gene: 9. Germline loops: CDR1 SGHRS, CDR2 YFSETQ. CDR3 in DNA: TGCGCCAGCAGCTTGGCCGGGACTAGCGGATCCGGGGAGCAGTACTTC. Amino acid sequence: CASSLAGTSGSGEQYF.

The J gene is TRBJ2-5, the V gene TRBV4-2, with TRBD2 matching over 14 bases. V shed 4 bases and J 5 bases; nucleotides not matched to a gene: 15. CDR1 and CDR2 (germline): LGHNA, YNFKEQ. This CDR3 contains 19 residues. The CDR3 loop is CASSRTSGLAGVVRETQYF. The CDR3 DNA reads as TGTGCCAGCAGCCGCACCTCGGGACTAGCGGGGGTAGTGAGGGAGACCCAGTACTTC.

This chain links TRBV14 with TRBJ2-1, with a weak D call TRBD2 (5 bases). Germline V CDR1 and CDR2: SGHDN, FVKESK. This CDR3 region has 14 residues. Trimming left V 8 bases short and J 0 bases short, with 11 bases between. Here the CDR3 reads CASSIGDSYNEQFF. The CDR3 DNA reads TGTGCCAGCTCTATCGGGGACTCCTACAATGAGCAGTTCTTC.